The present T cell receptor beta chain was sequenced within a study of cytomegalovirus exposure and HLA in healthy donors. Study-wide context: Drawn from HLA-typed donors, about 82 million unique TCRs were held in an early data release.

The PCR made use of 60 Vbeta and 13 Jbeta primers. This table comes from immunoSEQ multiplex PCR, and its TCRdb copy is limited to in-frame clones, with some not included. The sample lists roughly 110,000 clones, around 78% occurring once. Per germline, CDR1 MNHEY and CDR2 SMNVEV (reference sequence). The CDR3 has 13 residues. Points on this clone: Its antigen remains unknown.

Overall study findings and caveats: Cytomegalovirus association was assigned to over 150 TCR beta chains. Reports credit the classifier with highly specific, highly sensitive diagnosis of cytomegalovirus status.

The specimen was PBMCs. J is TRBJ2-5 and V is TRBV27; 7 bases map to TRBD1. The end of the DNA aligns better with TRBJ2-7, so the J call may be wrong. The clonotype originates from a man under 40 in good health and CMV-seronegative. CDR3 sequence reads: CASSYRGPYEQYF. The CDR3 DNA is TGTGCCAGCAGTTACAGGGGACCCTACGAGCAGTACTTC.